Listed here are 8 T cell receptor beta chains from one sample, sequenced in a study of blood T cells in healthy people across ages. The use of a sample-barcoded 5' primer and a J-beta primer mix characterized a second PCR of roughly 6 to 11 cycles. A single record per CDR3 protein comes from TCRdb applying MiXCR to the 5' RACE reads. Seen here are about 1.8 million distinct CDR3 sequences, roughly 50% observed once, and the top ten hold 2.1%. The source material was blood. All receptors come from a woman aged 35 to 49 in good health.

The chain is built from TRBV4-3 and TRBJ2-1, with 16 positions matching TRBD2. CDR1 LGHNA and CDR2 YSLEER come from the germline V gene. The junction had 6 bases not matched to a gene; V was cut back by 0 bases and J by 7 bases. The CDR3 length is 18 residues. CDR3 sequence: CASSQDGGLAGGENEQFF. The CDR3 nucleotides are TGCGCCAGCAGCCAAGATGGGGGACTAGCGGGGGGGGAAAATGAGCAGTTCTTC.

V gene TRBV14 combines with J gene TRBJ1-1, with D unresolved. The V and J ends lost 0 bases and 3 bases respectively, with 11 bases between them. Germline lookup yields CDR1 SGHDN and CDR2 FVKESK. The CDR3 contains 15 residues. CDR3 in amino acids: CASSQDLPRHTEAFF. In DNA, the CDR3 is TGTGCCAGCAGCCAAGATCTCCCGCGGCACACTGAAGCTTTCTTT.

The chain links TRBV2 to TRBJ1-1; D call uncertain. Between the trimmed V and J ends, which lost 5 bases and 1 base, there was a span of 8 bases. The germline V gene encodes CDR1 SNHLY and CDR2 FYNNEI. The CDR3 has 13 amino acids. The CDR3 coding sequence is TGTGCCAGCAGTAGGGATTCGAACACTGAAGCTTTCTTT. Protein: CASSRDSNTEAFF.

The J gene is TRBJ2-2, the V gene TRBV6-9; 9 nucleotides align to TRBD1. The CDR3 totals 16 residues. Germline CDR1 MNHGY, CDR2 SVAAGI. After removal of 7 bases from V and 1 base from J, the junction contained 7 bases not matched to a gene. CDR3 sequence: CASTTLGQGNTGELFF. Written as DNA, the CDR3 is TGTGCCAGCACCACGTTGGGACAGGGGAACACCGGGGAGCTGTTTTTT.

The chain employs TRBV10-3 and TRBJ1-1; D is undetermined. This CDR3 contains 13 residues. Germline CDR1 is ENHRY and CDR2 is SYGVKD. Trimming took off 7 bases at V and 1 base at J, with 10 bases between the two ends. The CDR3 coding sequence is TGTGCCATCACTCAGTCGGGGAACACTGAAGCTTTCTTT. Its protein is CAITQSGNTEAFF.

This clonotype was counted a few times. The chain employs TRBV27 and TRBJ2-1, with D hard to call. This CDR3 comprises 13 residues. V was clipped by 3 bases and J by 10 bases, with 13 bases between them. Looked up from germline, CDR1 is MNHEY and CDR2 is SMNVEV (reference sequence). This CDR3 reads CASSFRLPKEQFF. DNA for the CDR3: TGTGCCAGCAGTTTCAGACTCCCAAAGGAGCAGTTCTTC.

This clonotype was counted only a few times. The genes are TRBV4-2 and TRBJ2-1, with D possibly TRBD2 on 6 matching bases. Trimming shortened V by 1 base and J by 7 bases, and 20 bases separated the two germline ends. The germline V gene encodes CDR1 LGHNA and CDR2 YNFKEQ. There are 17 residues in the CDR3. As DNA, the CDR3 is TGTGCCAGCAGCCAAGCGAGAGGTGGCGGGACGTCTAATGAGCAGTTCTTC. Protein sequence: CASSQARGGGTSNEQFF.

The J gene is TRBJ2-4, the V gene TRBV12-3 or TRBV12-4, with D hard to call. The tail of the sequence fits TRBJ2-7 better, so the J call may be wrong. The CDR3 has 13 amino acids. The CDR3 loop reads CASTGDFAYEQYF. The CDR3 DNA sequence: TGTGCCAGCACTGGCGACTTTGCCTACGAGCAGTACTTC.